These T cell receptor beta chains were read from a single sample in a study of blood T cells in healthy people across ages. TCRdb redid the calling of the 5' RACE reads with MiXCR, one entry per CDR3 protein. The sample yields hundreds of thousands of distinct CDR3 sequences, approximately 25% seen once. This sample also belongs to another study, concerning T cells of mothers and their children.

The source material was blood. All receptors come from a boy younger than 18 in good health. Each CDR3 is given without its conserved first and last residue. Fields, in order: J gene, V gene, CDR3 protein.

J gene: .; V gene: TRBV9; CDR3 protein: ASSETSGSVYEQF
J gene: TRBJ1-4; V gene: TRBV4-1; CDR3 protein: ASSQGRGNEKLF
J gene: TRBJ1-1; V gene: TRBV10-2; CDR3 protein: ASKSQGVAEAF
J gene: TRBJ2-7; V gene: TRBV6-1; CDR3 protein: ASSNLGLLVEQY
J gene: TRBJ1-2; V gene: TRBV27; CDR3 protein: ASSIGTAGAYGYT
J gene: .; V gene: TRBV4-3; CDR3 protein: ASSQARDSYYNEQF
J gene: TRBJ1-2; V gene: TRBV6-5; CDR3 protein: ASSYVQGGGYGYT
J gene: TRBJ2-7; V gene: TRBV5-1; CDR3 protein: ASSSGLEGEQY
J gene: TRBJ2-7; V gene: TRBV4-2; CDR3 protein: ASSQGLAEFKLYEQY
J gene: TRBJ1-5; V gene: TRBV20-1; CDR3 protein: SAIPTGLTDQPQH
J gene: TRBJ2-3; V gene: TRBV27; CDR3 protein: ASMQAGANTDTQY
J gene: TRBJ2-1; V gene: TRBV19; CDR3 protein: ASTPTSSYNEQF
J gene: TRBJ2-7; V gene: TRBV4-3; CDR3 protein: ASSLFGEGYEQY
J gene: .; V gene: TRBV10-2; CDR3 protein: ASSDSDRGHEQY
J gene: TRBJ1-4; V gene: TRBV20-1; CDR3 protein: SASGQGVTNEKLF
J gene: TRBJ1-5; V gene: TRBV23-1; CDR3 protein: ASSPSKPQH
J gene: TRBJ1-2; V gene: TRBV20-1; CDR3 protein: SAPKDGYT
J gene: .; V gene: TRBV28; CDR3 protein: ASSRGEIRHEQY
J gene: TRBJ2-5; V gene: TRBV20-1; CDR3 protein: SAPGLETQY
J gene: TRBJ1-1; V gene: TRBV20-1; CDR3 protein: SAGGPGWGNTEAF
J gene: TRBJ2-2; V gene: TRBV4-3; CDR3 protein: ASSHVLRGGGQDTGELF
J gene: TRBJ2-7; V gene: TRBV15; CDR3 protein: ATSRVGTYEQY
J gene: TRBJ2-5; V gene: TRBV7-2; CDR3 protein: ASSNSGGAGETQY
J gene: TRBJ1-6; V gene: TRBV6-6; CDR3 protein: ASTWAYNSPLH
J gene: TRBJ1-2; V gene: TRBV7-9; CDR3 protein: ASSWTGGHYGYT
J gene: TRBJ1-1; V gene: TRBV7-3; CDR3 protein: ASSLSLNTEAF
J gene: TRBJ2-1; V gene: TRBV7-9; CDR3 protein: TSSAGQGIYEQF
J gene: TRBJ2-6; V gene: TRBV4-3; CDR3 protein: ASSLRDGANVLT
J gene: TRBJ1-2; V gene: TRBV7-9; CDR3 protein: ASSGTGGMGYT
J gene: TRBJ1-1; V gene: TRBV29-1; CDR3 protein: SVAWDTEAF
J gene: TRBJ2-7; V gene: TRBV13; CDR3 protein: ASSTGQVWNEQY
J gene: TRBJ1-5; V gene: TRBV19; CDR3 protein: ASTGTDSNQPQH
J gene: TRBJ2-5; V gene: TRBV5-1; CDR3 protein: ASSLGSGSKQETQY
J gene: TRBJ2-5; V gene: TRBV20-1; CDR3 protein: SARFRGETQY
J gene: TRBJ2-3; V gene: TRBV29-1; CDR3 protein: SVAGGTDTQY
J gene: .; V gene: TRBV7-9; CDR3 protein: ASSGTGAEQY
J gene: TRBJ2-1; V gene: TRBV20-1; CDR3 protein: SARVGYEQF
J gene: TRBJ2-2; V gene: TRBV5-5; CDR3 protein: ASSPLAQGTGELF
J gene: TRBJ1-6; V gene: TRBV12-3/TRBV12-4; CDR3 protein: ASRIGRADRNSPLH
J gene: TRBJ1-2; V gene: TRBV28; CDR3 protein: ASSSQGGGYT
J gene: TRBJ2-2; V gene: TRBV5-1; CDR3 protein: ASRLTGEDTGELF
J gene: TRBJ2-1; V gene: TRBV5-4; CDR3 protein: ASSLLKGGLAGGEQF
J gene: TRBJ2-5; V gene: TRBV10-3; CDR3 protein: AISDYSQETQY
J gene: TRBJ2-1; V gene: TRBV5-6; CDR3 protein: ASRLTGASYNEQF
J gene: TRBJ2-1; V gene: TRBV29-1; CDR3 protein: SVDQTEPLMGSSYNEQF
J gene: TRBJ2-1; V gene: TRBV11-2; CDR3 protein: ASSLDVVLRGIEQF
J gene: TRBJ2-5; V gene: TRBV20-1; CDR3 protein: SASSVAGGSLQETQY
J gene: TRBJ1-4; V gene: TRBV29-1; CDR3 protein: SVGGAEKLF
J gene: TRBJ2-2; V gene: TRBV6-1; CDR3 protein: ASYTQRGLAGDSGELF
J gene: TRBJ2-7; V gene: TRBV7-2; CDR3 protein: ASSLMAYAGRSYEQY